This TCR beta chain was identified during a study of T cells in Graves' hyperthyroidism and ophthalmopathy (dated by TCRdb to the late 2010s). In the study overall: Peripheral blood samples were taken at the time of initial diagnosis, prior to any treatment. Prospective prediction of ophthalmopathy was tested in an independent validation cohort consisting of 18 to 20 hyperthyroidism patients and about 17 patients who later progressed to ophthalmopathy. The roughly 99 discovery patients were divided at random into training and test sets in a 7:3 ratio. The paper reports TCR Vbeta CDR3 sequencing of 140 or so peripheral blood samples: approximately 41 ophthalmopathy, 70 to 85 hyperthyroidism and some 17 progressor patients. A discovery cohort of roughly 100 patients, fewer than 50 with Graves' ophthalmopathy and 57 with stable Graves' hyperthyroidism, was used to find distinguishing TCR V-J signatures. Thyroid tissue and blood T-cell repertoires from roughly six Graves' hyperthyroidism patients were also compared in the study. After blood sampling, hyperthyroidism patients were treated with methimazole at a starting dose of 30 mg daily, and ophthalmopathy patients were treated with high-dose intravenous methylprednisolone.

On the study overall, not on this receptor specifically: Most expanded thyroid clonotypes (frequency above 0.001) were also found in blood, which suggests that blood repertoires may mirror thyroid immune responses. No statistical method was used to fix the sample size in advance, and group allocation was not hidden from the investigators. In validation, the model predicted progression to ophthalmopathy a median of about 6 months before onset, with roughly 70% sensitivity and around 76% specificity. Ophthalmopathy was separated from stable hyperthyroidism by a 13 V-J signature model, with 85% to 90% sensitivity and 81% to 82% specificity obtained in cross-validation and 80%/75% obtained in testing.

Hyperthyroidism patients were aged 18 to 65 years and newly diagnosed, with disease duration of less than 2 months. Patients with uncontrolled infections, other autoimmune diseases, pregnancy or lactation were excluded. Diagnoses were established on the basis of clinical symptoms, serum thyroxine and TRAb, thyroid ultrasound, and orbital computed tomography. For progressor patients, blood was drawn at the first diagnosis of hyperthyroidism, before any ophthalmopathy symptoms had appeared. PBMCs were separated from roughly 9.6 ml of fresh peripheral blood using Ficoll-Paque density gradient centrifugation. Patients classed as progressors first received a Graves' hyperthyroidism diagnosis and then went on to develop ophthalmopathy during follow-up. Total RNA was extracted with Trizol reagent, and quality was checked on an Agilent 2100 Bioanalyzer. The CDR3 sequence holds 15 residues, the cysteine and phenylalanine included. The only DNA kept is the CDR3, 45 bases in frame from the first base. According to the germline V gene (reference sequence), CDR1 reads LGHDT and CDR2 reads YNNKEL. V is shortened by 4 bases, J by 7 bases, and the region joining them spans 14 bases.

The TCR beta CDR3 regions were amplified from the RNA transcripts. A first-round RT-PCR of the TCR CDR3 used the HTBI primer set with the Qiagen OneStep RT-PCR kit. The libraries were constructed in a second round of multiplex PCR and then size-selected and purified. Paired-end sequencing of the libraries was performed with 100 bp reads on an Illumina HiSeq2000. The paper's data handling went like this. SOAPnuke was used to process the raw data, with reads discarded if the reads contained adapters or uncalled bases, had a mean Phred below 15, or lacked an exact constant-primer or identifier match. COPE v1.2.5 was used to merge high-quality paired reads, and clonotypes were defined as unique nucleotide sequences. Clonotypes were aligned to IMGT TRBV, TRBD and TRBJ reference segments using MiTCR v1.1. Analysis was restricted to V-J combinations with a frequency above 0.0001, which covered just over 98% of repertoires. A TCS score was defined as the ratio of F50 (clonal expansion) to E x V (chaos), with BLOSUM62-based TCRdist applied between CDR3 peptides within each V-J. Welch's t-statistics and random forest reduced 450 to 600 V-J features to 13, which were used in a naive Bayes classifier (R e1071). TCRdb cleaned the public reads at Q25 with fastp, built clones with MiXCR and kept in-frame beta chains. Entries that share a CDR3 protein sequence are merged under the most common genes and DNA. These V and J calls rely on TCRdb rather than the paper's analysis. In all, the sample holds around 700,000 distinct CDR3 sequences, and around 20% of those were seen once. The ten largest clones capture over 15% of the sample.

This clonotype was seen at least ten times. The specificity of this receptor is unknown. Base qualities are not recorded, but no much larger clone differs from it by a single base. Material for sequencing was blood. The sequence joins TRBV3-1 to TRBJ1-6, with no reliable assignment of the D segment. The TCR originated in a woman between 45 and 60 years old with Graves' hyperthyroidism that later progressed to Graves' ophthalmopathy. This receptor carries the CDR3 CASSLKGRTNSPLHF. The DNA reads TGTGCCAGCAGCCTCAAAGGACGGACCAATTCACCCCTCCACTTT.